The 27 T cell receptor beta chains below all came from one sample that was sequenced in a study of blood T cell repertoires in COVID-19. Generated by immunoSEQ multiplex PCR, the TCRdb table keeps only in-frame clones and is missing some. The table records nearly 95,000 clones, about 80% of them present only once. The source material was peripheral blood. Receptors were obtained from a human donor in a cohort sampled during active COVID-19.

Here the CDR3 reads CASVAGEGSSYEQYF. CDR3 nucleotides: TGTGCCAGCGTTGCCGGGGAAGGATCCTCCTACGAGCAGTACTTC. The V gene is TRBV28, the J gene TRBJ2-7; TRBD2 is a possible D gene (5 bases). The length of the CDR3 is 15 residues. From germline, CDR1 is MDHEN and CDR2 SYDVKM. V was clipped by 8 bases and J by 0 bases, with 17 bases between them. The complete variable domain, with remaining parts taken from reference TRBV28 and TRBJ2-7, reads DVKVTQSSRYLVKRTGEKVFLECVQDMDHENMFWYRQDPGLGLRLIYFSYDVKMKEKGDIPEGYSVSREKKERFSLILESASTNQTSMYLCASVAGEGSSYEQYFGPGTRLTVT.

The chain is built from TRBV28 and TRBJ1-2, with 7 bases matching TRBD1. V shed 6 bases, J shed 5 bases, and the junction held 9 bases outside the gene matches. The CDR3 runs 14 residues. Germline V gene data show CDR1 as MDHEN and CDR2 as SYDVKM. The CDR3 DNA follows: TGTGCCAGCAGCTCCGGGACAGCGAGATATGGCTACACCTTC. Protein product: CASSSGTARYGYTF.

The chain combines TRBV18 with TRBJ1-2; possibly TRBD1 for D (5 bases). Germline lookup yields CDR1 KGHSH and CDR2 LQKENI. The CDR3 runs 12 residues. Trimming left V 8 bases short and J 4 bases short, with 11 bases between. CDR3 protein: CASAGPSYGYTF. The CDR3 coding sequence is TGTGCCAGCGCGGGACCATCCTATGGCTACACCTTC.

The rearrangement uses TRBV15 and TRBJ2-1, with 9 positions matching TRBD1. Per the germline V gene, CDR1 is LNHNV and CDR2 is YYDKDF (reference sequence). V dropped 0 bases and J dropped 4; count of bases not matched to a gene: 7. The CDR3 runs 17 residues. CDR3 DNA sequence: TGTGCCACCAGCAGAGATCCGGGACAGGGCCATTACAATGAGCAGTTCTTC. This translates into CATSRDPGQGHYNEQFF.

This clone was seen a handful of times. The V gene is TRBV20-1, the J gene TRBJ2-5; D unresolved. CDR1 is DFQATT and CDR2 is SNEGSKA in the germline V gene (reference sequence). The V gene lost 3 bases and the J gene lost 5 bases, with 7 bases spanning the gap. The CDR3 is 11 residues long. The CDR3 DNA reads as TGCAGTGCTAGTAACGGGGAGACCCAGTACTTC. Its protein product is CSASNGETQYF.

CDR3 in DNA: TGCAGTGCCAAGACAGCTGCCGACACCTTC. Amino acid sequence: CSAKTAADTF. The chain is built from TRBV20-1 and TRBJ1-2; D is perhaps TRBD1 (5 bases). This CDR3 is built from 10 residues. Germline CDR1 reads DFQATT; CDR2 reads SNEGSKA (reference sequence). The V and J ends lost 6 bases and 12 bases respectively, with 14 bases between them.

The chain is built from TRBV2 and TRBJ1-4; D is unclear. The germline V gene encodes CDR1 SNHLY and CDR2 FYNNEI. V was trimmed by 8 bases and J by 0 bases, leaving 10 bases between them. CDR3 size: 14 residues. The CDR3 DNA follows: TGTGCCAGCTCCCGAACTTCAACTAATGAAAAACTGTTTTTT. Translating gives CASSRTSTNEKLFF.

This rearrangement joins TRBV7-8 to TRBJ2-1; TRBD2 is a possible D gene (5 bases). CDR3 length equals 13 residues. The germline V gene has CDR1 SGHVS and CDR2 FQNEAQ. The V end lost 3 bases, the J end lost 6 bases, and 9 bases lay between the germline ends. CDR3 DNA sequence: TGTGCCAGCAGCTTTGGGAGAGCCAATGAGCAGTTCTTC. Protein product: CASSFGRANEQFF.

V is TRBV24-1 and J is TRBJ2-3; D perhaps matches TRBD2 (6 bases). CDR3 length: 17 residues. Germline CDR1 KGHDR, CDR2 SFDVKD. Trimming left V 4 bases short and J 2 bases short, with 18 bases between. CDR3 in DNA: TGTGCCACCAGTGACACCGGGGTTAGCGGTATCACAGATACGCAGTATTTT. It is translated as CATSDTGVSGITDTQYF.

Only one count was recorded for this clone. The chain has TRBV5-1 and TRBJ2-5; a possible D gene is TRBD2 (6 bases). The CDR3 length is 16 residues. V was pared by 4 bases and J by 2 bases, with 18 bases between. Germline assignment: CDR1 SGHRS and CDR2 YFSETQ. CDR3 amino acids: CASSLDGGGIQETQYF. The CDR3 DNA reads as TGCGCCAGCAGCCTGGACGGGGGAGGTATACAAGAGACCCAGTACTTC.

This chain connects TRBV6-1 to TRBJ1-1, with 9 nucleotides matching TRBD1. CDR3 length: 16 amino acids. J was trimmed by 4 bases and V by 2 bases; bases with no gene match: 8. CDR1 is MNHNS, CDR2 SASEGT, per germline. The CDR3 nucleotides read TGTGCCAGCAGTGAACGGGACAGGGTGTGGGGCACTGAAGCTTTCTTT. Amino acid sequence: CASSERDRVWGTEAFF.

V gene TRBV27 combines with J gene TRBJ2-1, with 14 bases lining up with TRBD2. V lost 9 bases and J lost 3; bases outside the gene matches: 13. CDR3 length: 18 amino acids. Germline lookup yields CDR1 MNHEY and CDR2 SMNVEV (reference sequence). The CDR3 spells CARRPGLAGAVIYNEQFF. In DNA, the CDR3 is TGTGCCAGAAGACCGGGACTAGCGGGAGCAGTCATCTACAATGAGCAGTTCTTC.

V is TRBV18 and J is TRBJ2-5; 11 bases match TRBD2. The CDR3 has 16 amino acids. Germline V gives CDR1 KGHSH, CDR2 LQKENI. V dropped 3 bases and J dropped 1; count of bases not matched to a gene: 4. This CDR3 reads CASSPTLAGGQETQYF. The CDR3 DNA follows: TGTGCCAGCTCACCGACTCTAGCGGGGGGCCAAGAGACCCAGTACTTC.

The sample holds one count of this clone. The chain combines TRBV7-2 with TRBJ1-5; TRBD1 matches at 7 bases. Germline V gene sequence: CDR1 SGHTA, CDR2 FQGNSA. The J segment lost 8 bases and the V segment lost 5 bases, leaving 6 bases of the junction unmatched. The CDR3 is made up of 13 amino acids. In DNA, the CDR3 is TGTGCCAGCAGCCGTTTCAGGGGGGAGCCCCAGCATTTT. Protein sequence: CASSRFRGEPQHF. The full variable domain, in which reference TRBV7-2 and TRBJ1-5 provide the parts outside the CDR3, is GAGVSQSPSNKVTEKGKDVELRCDPISGHTALYWYRQSLGQGLEFLIYFQGNSAPDKSGLPSDRFSAERTGGSVSTLTIQRTQQEDSAVYLCASSRFRGEPQHFGDGTRLSIL.

The rearrangement joins TRBV3-1 (or the pseudogene TRBV3-2) to TRBJ2-5, with TRBD2 matching 14 bases. J gave up 5 bases and V 7 bases, and 3 bases lay outside the gene matches. CDR1 LGHDT and CDR2 YNNKEL come from the germline V gene (reference sequence). The CDR3 totals 14 residues. CDR3 protein: CASKGTSGSETQYF. In DNA, the CDR3 is TGTGCCAGCAAAGGGACTAGCGGGAGTGAGACCCAGTACTTC.

This clone showed up just once. V is TRBV18 and J is TRBJ1-2; 8 positions agree with TRBD1. J lost 3 bases, V lost 2 bases, and 5 bases had no gene match. CDR1 is KGHSH and CDR2 is LQKENI in the germline V gene. There are 15 residues in the CDR3. The CDR3 DNA reads as TGTGCCAGCTCACCATCCGTACAGGGGGACTATGGCTACACCTTC. Protein sequence: CASSPSVQGDYGYTF.

V and J are TRBV5-4 and TRBJ2-2; 7 positions match TRBD2. V trimming: 4 bases; J trimming: 7 bases; junction bases outside the gene matches: 4. The CDR3 runs to 13 residues. Germline CDR1 reads SGHNT; CDR2 reads YYREEE (reference sequence). The CDR3 loop is CASSLLASGELFF. DNA of the CDR3: TGTGCCAGCAGCCTACTAGCGAGCGGGGAGCTGTTTTTT.

The chain combines TRBV28 with TRBJ2-1; 9 bases fit TRBD2. This CDR3 contains 16 residues. The V gene end was trimmed by 6 bases and the J gene end by 4 bases; junction bases not matched to a gene: 10. From germline, CDR1 is MDHEN and CDR2 SYDVKM. The CDR3 protein is CASSTTSGPFYNEQFF. CDR3 bases: TGTGCCAGCAGCACGACTAGCGGTCCCTTTTACAATGAGCAGTTCTTC.

The chain couples TRBV28 to TRBJ2-5; 11 bases align to TRBD1. Germline CDR1 MDHEN, CDR2 SYDVKM. The CDR3 totals 17 residues. V dropped 8 bases and J dropped 0; count of bases not matched to a gene: 11. This CDR3 is CASQKNPGQGDQETQYF. The CDR3 DNA sequence: TGTGCCAGCCAAAAAAATCCGGGACAGGGGGACCAAGAGACCCAGTACTTC. Full variable domain (rest looked up from reference TRBV28 and TRBJ2-5): DVKVTQSSRYLVKRTGEKVFLECVQDMDHENMFWYRQDPGLGLRLIYFSYDVKMKEKGDIPEGYSVSREKKERFSLILESASTNQTSMYLCASQKNPGQGDQETQYFGPGTRLLVL.

In this sample, this clone turned up a few times. This chain joins TRBV11-3 and TRBJ2-1, with TRBD1 identical over 8 bases. The CDR3 sequence is 17 residues long. The germline gives CDR1 SGHNT, CDR2 YENEEA. V trimming: 0 bases; J trimming: 6 bases; junction bases outside the gene matches: 10. The CDR3 is CASSLDSRTGRPNEQFF. The CDR3 nucleotides are TGTGCCAGCAGCTTAGATTCACGGACAGGGCGCCCCAATGAGCAGTTCTTC.

V and J are TRBV2 and TRBJ1-2; no reliable D call. Germline CDR1 and CDR2: SNHLY and FYNNEI. This CDR3 comprises 13 residues. Between the trimmed V and J ends, which lost 6 bases and 8 bases, there was a span of 16 bases. The CDR3: CASRSRPGGGYTF. The CDR3 nucleotides read TGTGCCAGCAGATCACGGCCAGGTGGAGGCTACACCTTC. Drawing the rest from reference TRBV2 and TRBJ1-2, the complete variable domain is EPEVTQTPSHQVTQMGQEVILRCVPISNHLYFYWYRQILGQKVEFLVSFYNNEISEKSEIFDDQFSVERPDGSNFTLKIRSTKLEDSAMYFCASRSRPGGGYTFGSGTRLTVV.

This clone was detected a few times. V usage is TRBV20-1 and J usage is TRBJ2-1; 7 bases are shared with TRBD2. CDR1 is DFQATT and CDR2 is SNEGSKA in the germline V gene (reference sequence). V trimming: 5 bases; J trimming: 11 bases; junction bases outside the gene matches: 6. The CDR3 consists of 11 residues. CDR3: CSARLAPKQFF. The CDR3 region has the DNA TGCAGTGCTCGACTAGCACCTAAGCAGTTCTTC.

The genes are TRBV7-9 and TRBJ2-5, with 8 nucleotides matching TRBD2. Germline-derived CDR1 and CDR2 are SEHNR and FQNEAQ (reference sequence). Trimming removed 4 bases from V and 2 bases from J; junction bases left unmatched: 9. CDR3 length: 16 residues. The CDR3 nucleotides are TGTGCCAGCAGCTCTCTGGTTAGCGGGGCACAAGAGACCCAGTACTTC. This sequence encodes CASSSLVSGAQETQYF.

This sequence joins TRBV10-3 and TRBJ1-1; 10 bases map to TRBD1. The CDR3 sequence is 13 residues long. V shed 5 bases, J shed 5 bases, and the junction held 2 bases outside the gene matches. CDR1 and CDR2 from the germline V gene are ENHRY and SYGVKD. CDR3 nucleotide sequence: TGTGCCATCAGTCCGGGACAGGGGACTGAAGCTTTCTTT. This gives the protein CAISPGQGTEAFF.

The chain has TRBV19 and TRBJ2-1, with D possibly matching TRBD2 (5 bases). Germline V CDR1 and CDR2: LNHDA, SQIVND (reference sequence). CDR3 length: 16 amino acids. Trimming shortened V by 9 bases and J by 6 bases, and 24 bases separated the two germline ends. The CDR3 region has the DNA TGTGCCAGCCAAACTCGGGGTCAAAGGGTGGGCAATGAGCAGTTCTTC. Residues: CASQTRGQRVGNEQFF.

The chain recombines TRBV9 with TRBJ1-1; no clear D gene. The germline gives CDR1 SGDLS, CDR2 YYNGEE. The ends were cut back, 0 bases at V and 4 bases at J, with 10 bases in the middle. The CDR3 has 14 residues. This CDR3 reads CASSVDLWSTEAFF. The CDR3, as DNA: TGTGCCAGCAGCGTAGATCTCTGGAGCACTGAAGCTTTCTTT.

The chain links TRBV10-3 to TRBJ1-2, with 7 bases lining up with TRBD1. Germline V gene lookup returns CDR1 ENHRY and CDR2 SYGVKD. This CDR3 has 13 residues. The trim removed 3 bases at V and 5 bases at J, leaving 3 bases unmatched. The CDR3: CAISESTGYGYTF. CDR3 bases: TGTGCCATCAGTGAATCGACAGGGTATGGCTACACCTTC.